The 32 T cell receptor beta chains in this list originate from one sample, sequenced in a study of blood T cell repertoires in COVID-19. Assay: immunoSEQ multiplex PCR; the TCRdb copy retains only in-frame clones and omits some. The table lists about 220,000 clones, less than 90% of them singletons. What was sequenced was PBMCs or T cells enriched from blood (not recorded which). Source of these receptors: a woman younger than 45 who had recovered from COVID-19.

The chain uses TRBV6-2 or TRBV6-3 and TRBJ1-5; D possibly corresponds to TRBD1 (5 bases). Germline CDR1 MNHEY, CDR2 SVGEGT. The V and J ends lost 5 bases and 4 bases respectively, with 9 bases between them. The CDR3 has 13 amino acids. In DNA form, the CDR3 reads TGTGCCAGCAGTCAAGGGGTTAATCAGCCCCAGCATTTT. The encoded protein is CASSQGVNQPQHF.

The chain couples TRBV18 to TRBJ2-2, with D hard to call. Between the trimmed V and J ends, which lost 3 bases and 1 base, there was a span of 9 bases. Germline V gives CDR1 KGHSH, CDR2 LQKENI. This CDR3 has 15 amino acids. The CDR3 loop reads CASSPTPKNTGELFF. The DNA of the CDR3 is TGTGCCAGCTCACCTACTCCCAAGAACACCGGGGAGCTGTTTTTT.

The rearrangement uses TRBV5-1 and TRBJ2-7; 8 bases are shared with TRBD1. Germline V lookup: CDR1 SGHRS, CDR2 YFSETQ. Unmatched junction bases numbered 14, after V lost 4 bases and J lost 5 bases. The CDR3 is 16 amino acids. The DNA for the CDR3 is TGCGCCAGCAGCCCTCGAACGGGACAGGTCAACGACGAGCAGTACTTC. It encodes CASSPRTGQVNDEQYF.

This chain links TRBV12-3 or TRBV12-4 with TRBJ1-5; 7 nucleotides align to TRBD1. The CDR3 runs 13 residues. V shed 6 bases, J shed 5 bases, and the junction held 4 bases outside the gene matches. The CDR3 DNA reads TGTGCCAGCAGCAGGACAGGATATCAGCCCCAGCATTTT. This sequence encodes CASSRTGYQPQHF.

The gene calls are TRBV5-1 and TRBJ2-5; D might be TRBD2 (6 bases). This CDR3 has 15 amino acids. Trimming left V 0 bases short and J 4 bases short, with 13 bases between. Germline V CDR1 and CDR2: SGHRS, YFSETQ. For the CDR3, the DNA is TGCGCCAGCAGCTTGGTTCGGCAGGGAGGAGAGACCCAGTACTTC. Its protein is CASSLVRQGGETQYF.

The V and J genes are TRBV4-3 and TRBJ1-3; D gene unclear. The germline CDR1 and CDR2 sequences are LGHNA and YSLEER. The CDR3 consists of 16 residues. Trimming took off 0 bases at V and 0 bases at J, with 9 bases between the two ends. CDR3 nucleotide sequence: TGCGCCAGCAGCCAAGATCGGTCTGCCTCTGGAAACACCATATATTTT. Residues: CASSQDRSASGNTIYF.

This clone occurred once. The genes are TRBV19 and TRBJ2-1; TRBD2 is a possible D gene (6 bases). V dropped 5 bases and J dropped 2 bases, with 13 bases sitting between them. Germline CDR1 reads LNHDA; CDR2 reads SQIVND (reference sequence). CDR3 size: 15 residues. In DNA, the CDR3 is TGTGCCAGTAGTGGGGGGACTGACCCCTACAATGAGCAGTTCTTC. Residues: CASSGGTDPYNEQFF.

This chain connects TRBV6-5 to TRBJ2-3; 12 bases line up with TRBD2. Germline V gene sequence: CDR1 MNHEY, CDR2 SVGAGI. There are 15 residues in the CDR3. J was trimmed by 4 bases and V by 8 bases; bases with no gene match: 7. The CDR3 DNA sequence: TGTGCCAGCGGACGTCTAGCGGGGGGGGCAGATACGCAGTATTTT. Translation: CASGRLAGGADTQYF.

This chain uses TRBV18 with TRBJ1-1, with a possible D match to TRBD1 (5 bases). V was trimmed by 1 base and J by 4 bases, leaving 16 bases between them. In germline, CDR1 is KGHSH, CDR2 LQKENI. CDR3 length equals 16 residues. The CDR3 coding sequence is TGTGCCAGCTCACCACTAACACCTACGGGGGGCACTGAAGCTTTCTTT. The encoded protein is CASSPLTPTGGTEAFF.

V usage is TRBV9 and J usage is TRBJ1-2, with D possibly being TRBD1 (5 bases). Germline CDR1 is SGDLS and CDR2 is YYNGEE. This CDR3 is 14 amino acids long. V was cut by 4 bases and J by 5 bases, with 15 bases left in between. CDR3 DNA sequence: TGTGCCAGCAGCTCTATCGGGGGGGTTTATGGCTACACCTTC. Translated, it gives CASSSIGGVYGYTF.

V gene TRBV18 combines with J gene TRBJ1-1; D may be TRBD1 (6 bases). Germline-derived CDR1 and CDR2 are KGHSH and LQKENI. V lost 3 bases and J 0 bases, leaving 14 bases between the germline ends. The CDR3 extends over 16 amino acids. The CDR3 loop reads CASSPLYRAMNTEAFF. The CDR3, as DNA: TGTGCCAGCTCACCTCTGTACAGGGCCATGAACACTGAAGCTTTCTTT. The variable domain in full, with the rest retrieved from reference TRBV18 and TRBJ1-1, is NAGVMQNPRHLVRRRGQEARLRCSPMKGHSHVYWYRQLPEEGLKFMVYLQKENIIDESGMPKERFSAEFPKEGPSILRIQQVVRGDSAAYFCASSPLYRAMNTEAFFGQGTRLTVV.

The CDR3 DNA reads as TGTGCCAGCAGTTTGTGGACATCCCTGACGGCTTTCTTT. Amino acids: CASSLWTSLTAFF. The chain is built from TRBV12-3 or TRBV12-4 and TRBJ1-1, with D possibly TRBD1 on 5 matching bases. The CDR3 contains 13 residues. Trimming left V 3 bases short and J 11 bases short, with 16 bases between.

The DNA of the CDR3 is TGCGCCAGCAGCCAAGAGGTGACAGGGTCGGATGGCTACACCTTC. It specifies CASSQEVTGSDGYTF. The rearrangement joins TRBV4-1 to TRBJ1-2, with TRBD1 identical over 7 bases. The germline CDR1 and CDR2 sequences are MGHRA and YSYEKL. The CDR3 length is 15 residues. Trimming removed 0 bases from V and 6 bases from J; junction bases left unmatched: 7.

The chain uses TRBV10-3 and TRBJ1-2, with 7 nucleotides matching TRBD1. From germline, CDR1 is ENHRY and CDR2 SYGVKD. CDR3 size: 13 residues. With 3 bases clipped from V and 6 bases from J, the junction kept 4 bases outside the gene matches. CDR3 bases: TGTGCCATCAGTGACGACAGGGCACATGGCTACACCTTC. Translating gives CAISDDRAHGYTF.

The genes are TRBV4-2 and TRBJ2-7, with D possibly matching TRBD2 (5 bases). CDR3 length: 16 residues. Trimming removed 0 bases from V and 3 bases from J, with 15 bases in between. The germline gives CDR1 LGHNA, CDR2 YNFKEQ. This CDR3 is CASSQDHGETNYEQYF. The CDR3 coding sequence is TGTGCCAGCAGCCAAGATCACGGGGAGACGAACTACGAGCAGTACTTC.

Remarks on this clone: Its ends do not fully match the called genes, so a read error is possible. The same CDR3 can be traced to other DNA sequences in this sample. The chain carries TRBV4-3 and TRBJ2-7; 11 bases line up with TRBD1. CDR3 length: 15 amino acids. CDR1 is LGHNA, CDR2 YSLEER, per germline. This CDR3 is CASSQGQGAAYEQYF. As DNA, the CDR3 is TGCGCCAGCAGTCAAGGACAGGGGGCCGCCTACGAGCAGTACTTC.

CDR3 nucleotides: TGTGCCAGCAGCTTATTTGCAGGGAACACCGGGGAGCTGTTTTTT. It translates to CASSLFAGNTGELFF. This sequence joins TRBV7-8 and TRBJ2-2; no definite D call. Trimming took off 2 bases at V and 1 base at J, with 8 bases between the two ends. The CDR3 extends over 15 amino acids. CDR1 and CDR2 from the germline V gene are SGHVS and FQNEAQ.

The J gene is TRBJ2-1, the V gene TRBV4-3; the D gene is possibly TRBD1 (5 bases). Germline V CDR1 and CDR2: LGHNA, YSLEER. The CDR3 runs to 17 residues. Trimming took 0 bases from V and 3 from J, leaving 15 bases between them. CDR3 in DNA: TGCGCCAGCAGCCAAGATTATGGGGCGGTTGGCTACAATGAGCAGTTCTTC. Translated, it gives CASSQDYGAVGYNEQFF.

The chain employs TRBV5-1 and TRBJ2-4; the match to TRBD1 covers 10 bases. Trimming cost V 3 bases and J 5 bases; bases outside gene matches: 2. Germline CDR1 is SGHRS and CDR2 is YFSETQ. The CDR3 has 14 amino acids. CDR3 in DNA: TGCGCCAGCAGCTCGGGGACAGGGGAAAACATTCAGTACTTC. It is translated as CASSSGTGENIQYF.

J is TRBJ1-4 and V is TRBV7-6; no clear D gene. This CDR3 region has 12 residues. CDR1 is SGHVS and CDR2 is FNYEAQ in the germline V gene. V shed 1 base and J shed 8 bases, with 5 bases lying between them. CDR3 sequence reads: CASSLDREKLFF. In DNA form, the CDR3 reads TGTGCCAGCAGCTTAGACAGAGAAAAACTGTTTTTT.

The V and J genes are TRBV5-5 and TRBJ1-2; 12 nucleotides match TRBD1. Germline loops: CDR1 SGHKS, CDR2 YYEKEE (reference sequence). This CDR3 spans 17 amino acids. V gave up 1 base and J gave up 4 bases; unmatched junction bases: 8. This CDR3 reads CASSLNPGTGGLYGYTF. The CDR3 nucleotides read TGTGCCAGCAGCTTGAACCCCGGGACAGGGGGCCTCTATGGCTACACCTTC.

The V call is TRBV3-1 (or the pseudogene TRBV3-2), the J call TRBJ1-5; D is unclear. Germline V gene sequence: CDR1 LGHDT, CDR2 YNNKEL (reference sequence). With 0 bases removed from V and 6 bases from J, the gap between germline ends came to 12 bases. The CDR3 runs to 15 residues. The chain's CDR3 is CASSQDWRSCQPQHF. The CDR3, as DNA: TGTGCCAGCAGCCAAGATTGGCGGTCCTGTCAGCCCCAGCATTTT.

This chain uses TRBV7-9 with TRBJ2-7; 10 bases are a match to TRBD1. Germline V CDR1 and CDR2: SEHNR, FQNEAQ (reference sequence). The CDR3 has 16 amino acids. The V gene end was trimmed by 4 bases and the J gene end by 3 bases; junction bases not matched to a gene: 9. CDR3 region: CASSSGRGTGVYEQYF. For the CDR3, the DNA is TGTGCCAGCAGCTCCGGGCGCGGGACAGGGGTCTACGAGCAGTACTTC.

Here the CDR3 DNA reads TGTGCCAGTAGTATTTCCGGGGGAGATCACAATGAGCAGTTCTTC. This encodes CASSISGGDHNEQFF. The chain uses TRBV19 and TRBJ2-1, with D possibly matching TRBD2 (6 bases). Per germline, CDR1 LNHDA and CDR2 SQIVND (reference sequence). CDR3 length equals 15 residues. Trimming pared 3 bases from V and 5 bases from J, leaving 14 bases between.

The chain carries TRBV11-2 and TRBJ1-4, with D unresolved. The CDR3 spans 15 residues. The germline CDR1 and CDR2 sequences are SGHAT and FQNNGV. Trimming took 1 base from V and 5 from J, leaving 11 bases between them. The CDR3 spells CASSLAPRENEKLFF. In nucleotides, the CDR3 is TGTGCCAGCAGCTTAGCCCCTAGGGAGAATGAAAAACTGTTTTTT.

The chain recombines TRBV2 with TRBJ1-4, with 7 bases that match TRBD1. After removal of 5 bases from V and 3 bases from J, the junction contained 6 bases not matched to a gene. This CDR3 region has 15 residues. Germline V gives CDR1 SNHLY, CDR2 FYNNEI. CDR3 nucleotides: TGTGCCAGCAGTACCGACAGGGCGGCTAATGAAAAACTGTTTTTT. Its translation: CASSTDRAANEKLFF.

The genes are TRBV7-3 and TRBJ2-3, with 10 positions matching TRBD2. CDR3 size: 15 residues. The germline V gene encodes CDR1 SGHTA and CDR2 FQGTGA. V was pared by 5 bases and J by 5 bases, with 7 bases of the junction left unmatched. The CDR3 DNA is TGTGCCAGCAGCCCCACTAGCGGGGTGAGAGATACGCAGTATTTT. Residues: CASSPTSGVRDTQYF.

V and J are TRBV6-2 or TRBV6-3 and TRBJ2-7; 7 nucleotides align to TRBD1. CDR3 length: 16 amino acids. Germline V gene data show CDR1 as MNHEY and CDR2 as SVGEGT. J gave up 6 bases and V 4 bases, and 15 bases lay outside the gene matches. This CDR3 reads CASSSLYRDSKGEQYF. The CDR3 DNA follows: TGTGCCAGCAGTTCTCTCTACCGGGACAGCAAAGGCGAGCAGTACTTC.

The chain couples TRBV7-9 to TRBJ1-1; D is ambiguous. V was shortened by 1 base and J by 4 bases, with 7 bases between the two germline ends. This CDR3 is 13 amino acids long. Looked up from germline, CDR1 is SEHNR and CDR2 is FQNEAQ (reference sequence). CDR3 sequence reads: CASSLEGSTEAFF. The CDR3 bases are TGTGCCAGCAGCTTAGAAGGGAGCACTGAAGCTTTCTTT.

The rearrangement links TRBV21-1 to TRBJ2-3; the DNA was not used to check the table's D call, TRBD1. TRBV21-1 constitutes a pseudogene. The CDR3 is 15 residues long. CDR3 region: CASSKDNTGPDTQYF. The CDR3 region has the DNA TGTGCCAGCAGCAAAGACAATACAGGGCCAGATACGCAGTATTTT.

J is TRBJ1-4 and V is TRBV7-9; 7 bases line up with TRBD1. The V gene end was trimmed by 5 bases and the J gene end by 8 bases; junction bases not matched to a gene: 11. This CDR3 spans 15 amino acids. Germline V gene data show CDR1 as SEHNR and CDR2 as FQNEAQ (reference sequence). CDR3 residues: CASSPPTKDREKLFF. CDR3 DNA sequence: TGTGCCAGCAGCCCCCCCACCAAGGACAGGGAAAAACTGTTTTTT.

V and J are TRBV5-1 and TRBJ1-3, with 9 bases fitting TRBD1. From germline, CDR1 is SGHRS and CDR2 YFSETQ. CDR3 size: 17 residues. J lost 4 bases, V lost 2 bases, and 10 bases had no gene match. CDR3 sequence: CASSLAGQGFVGNTIYF. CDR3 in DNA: TGCGCCAGCAGCTTAGCGGGACAGGGTTTTGTCGGAAACACCATATATTTT.